Each of the 22 T cell receptor beta chains below was sequenced from the same sample in a study of human T cells and chemical hapten exposure. MiXCR was run by TCRdb on the RACE reads, yielding one entry per CDR3 protein. In the table there are about 74,000 distinct CDR3 sequences, around 30% of which are singletons. As to time point: patch test 1, 2 weeks after DPC sensitization. Treatment specified: therapeutic diphenylcyclopropenone sensitization with weekly scalp DPC. The sequencing used whole blood, collected in connection with sensitization to the hapten diphenylcyclopropenone (DPC). These receptors originate from a middle-aged man with alopecia areata. Some clones in this sample may be carry-over from other donors' samples.

The rearrangement links TRBV12-3 or TRBV12-4 to TRBJ2-4; D is unresolved. The ends were cut back, 2 bases at V and 9 bases at J, with 5 bases in the middle. The CDR3 covers 11 residues. The CDR3 DNA is TGTGCCAGCAGTTTACGCGGCATTCAGTACTTC. This gives the protein CASSLRGIQYF.

The chain couples TRBV5-1 to TRBJ2-7; TRBD2 matches at 8 bases. The V segment lost 4 bases and the J segment 6 bases; nucleotides outside the gene matches: 9. The CDR3 runs to 14 residues. Germline V gene data show CDR1 as SGHRS and CDR2 as YFSETQ. This chain's CDR3 is CASSPRRGAGEQYF. The CDR3 DNA is TGCGCCAGCAGCCCAAGGCGGGGGGCGGGCGAGCAGTACTTC.

This clonotype has a single count. This chain links TRBV5-6 with TRBJ1-6, with D unclear. This CDR3 spans 13 amino acids. CDR1 is SGHDT, CDR2 YYEEEE, per germline. The V gene lost 1 base and the J gene lost 7 bases, with 6 bases spanning the gap. DNA of the CDR3: TGTGCCAGCAGCTTGCCCTCAAATTCACCCCTCCACTTT. Translation: CASSLPSNSPLHF.

Written as DNA, the CDR3 is TGTGCCAGCAGCCAAGAACCCCCTAAGGGACCATGGGGAGAGACCCAGTACTTC. Its translation: CASSQEPPKGPWGETQYF. The rearrangement links TRBV4-2 to TRBJ2-5; D is possibly TRBD1 or TRBD2 (5 bases each). The germline gives CDR1 LGHNA, CDR2 YNFKEQ. V lost 0 bases and J 4 bases, leaving 21 bases between the germline ends. CDR3 length: 18 amino acids.

This clonotype was seen at least ten times. The rearrangement joins TRBV3-1 to TRBJ1-6; no firm D call. The CDR3 contains 17 residues. V lost 1 base to trimming and J lost 0 bases, with 10 bases between them. In germline, CDR1 is LGHDT, CDR2 YNNKEL (reference sequence). The DNA of the CDR3 is TGTGCCAGCAGCCAAGCAGTCGGGAGCTCCTATAATTCACCCCTCCACTTT. This translates into CASSQAVGSSYNSPLHF.

The rearrangement links TRBV30 to TRBJ2-7, with TRBD2 as a possible D gene (6 bases). This CDR3 spans 11 amino acids. CDR1 GTSNPN and CDR2 SVGIG come from the germline V gene (reference sequence). The ends were cut back, 3 bases at V and 7 bases at J, with 10 bases in the middle. Here the CDR3 reads CAWSPEGEQYF. As DNA, the CDR3 is TGTGCCTGGAGCCCGGAGGGAGAGCAGTACTTC.

In its sample, this clonotype was seen a few times. J is TRBJ2-5 and V is TRBV13; TRBD2 matches 11 bases. CDR1 PRHDT and CDR2 FYEKMQ come from the germline V gene (reference sequence). CDR3 length: 16 amino acids. V shed 1 base, J shed 4 bases, and the junction held 5 bases outside the gene matches. CDR3 DNA sequence: TGTGCCAGCAGCTTAGTGACTAGCGGGACCCCAGAGACCCAGTACTTC. It codes for CASSLVTSGTPETQYF.

Comment on this clonotype: Compared with germline, one end of the junction differs, possibly owing to a read error. The chain carries TRBV7-9 and TRBJ1-1; a possible D gene is TRBD1 (5 bases). The CDR3 consists of 12 residues. Germline CDR1 and CDR2: SEHNR and FQNEAQ (reference sequence). CDR3 protein: CASSLQGTETFF. The CDR3 DNA reads TGTGCCAGCAGCTTACAGGGCACTGAAACTTTCTTT.

Only a few counts were recorded for this clonotype. The CDR3 coding sequence is TGTGCCAGCAGTGAAGGGGAGACGGTGAACTATGGCTACACCTTC. Its protein product is CASSEGETVNYGYTF. J is TRBJ1-2 and V is TRBV6-1; D not resolved. Germline assignment: CDR1 MNHNS and CDR2 SASEGT. V gave up 1 base and J gave up 2 bases, with 11 bases separating them. This CDR3 region has 15 residues.

The chain carries TRBV5-1 and TRBJ2-3, with D tentatively TRBD2 (5 bases). The length of the CDR3 is 12 residues. The ends were cut back, 5 bases at V and 5 bases at J, with 9 bases in the middle. Germline assignment: CDR1 SGHRS and CDR2 YFSETQ. The CDR3 reads CASREGRDTQYF. The CDR3 coding sequence is TGCGCCAGCAGGGAAGGGAGAGATACGCAGTATTTT.

This clonotype was seen a few times. This sequence joins TRBV4-1 and TRBJ2-3, with no clear D. The CDR3 is 15 amino acids. CDR1 is MGHRA, CDR2 YSYEKL, per germline. Trimming stripped 0 bases from V and 2 bases from J, with 9 bases between. The CDR3 DNA sequence: TGCGCCAGCAGCCAAGACAGTCCGATCACAGATACGCAGTATTTT. Its translation: CASSQDSPITDTQYF.

This clonotype has only one observation. The genes are TRBV20-1 and TRBJ1-6; possibly TRBD1 for D (6 bases). V gave up 0 bases and J gave up 14 bases, with 17 bases separating them. Germline assignment: CDR1 DFQATT and CDR2 SNEGSKA (reference sequence). This CDR3 is 14 amino acids long. The CDR3 reads CSARDVGGEVTLHF. The CDR3 bases are TGCAGTGCTAGAGATGTAGGGGGGGAGGTCACCCTCCACTTT.

V is TRBV20-1 and J is TRBJ1-1, with a weak D call TRBD1 (5 bases). CDR3 length: 12 residues. Germline V gives CDR1 DFQATT, CDR2 SNEGSKA (reference sequence). With 6 bases removed from V and 6 bases from J, the gap between germline ends came to 14 bases. Written as DNA, the CDR3 is TGCAGTGCCGGGCAGGGTGGTGCTGAAGCTTTCTTT. The encoded protein is CSAGQGGAEAFF.

This chain connects TRBV12-3 or TRBV12-4 to TRBJ1-4, with a weak D call TRBD1 (6 bases). The V end lost 5 bases, the J end lost 4 bases, and 14 bases lay between the germline ends. The CDR3 totals 15 residues. Written as DNA, the CDR3 is TGTGCCAGCAGTCACCTGGGGGCGGGTAATGAAAAACTGTTTTTT. It translates to CASSHLGAGNEKLFF.

The V call is TRBV6-5, the J call TRBJ1-2; weak D call: TRBD1 (5 bases). The germline V gene has CDR1 MNHEY and CDR2 SVGAGI. V was trimmed by 5 bases and J by 1 base, leaving 8 bases between them. The CDR3 loop spans 13 amino acids. CDR3 coding DNA: TGTGCCAGCAGTCGGGACGGTAACTATGGCTACACCTTC. Protein product: CASSRDGNYGYTF.

The chain links TRBV4-1 to TRBJ2-7; D unresolved. The germline V gene encodes CDR1 MGHRA and CDR2 YSYEKL. This CDR3 has 15 amino acids. V lost 0 bases, J lost 6 bases, and 15 bases lay in between. The CDR3 nucleotides read TGCGCCAGCAGCCAAGACCACGCAGAGGCAGTCGAGCAGTACTTC. This translates into CASSQDHAEAVEQYF.

The rearrangement joins TRBV18 to TRBJ2-6; D is unresolved. Trimming pared 5 bases from V and 3 bases from J, leaving 11 bases between. Germline CDR1 and CDR2: KGHSH and LQKENI. This CDR3 is built from 15 residues. CDR3 loop: CASSTTLNGANVLTF. The DNA of the CDR3 is TGTGCCAGCTCAACGACCCTCAATGGGGCCAACGTCCTGACTTTC.

The chain carries TRBV5-6 and TRBJ2-3, with a weak D call TRBD2 (5 bases). Deletions cut 2 bases from V and 2 bases from J, with 9 bases between. There are 14 residues in the CDR3. Germline CDR1 is SGHDT and CDR2 is YYEEEE. CDR3 sequence reads: CASSLAEFTDTQYF. DNA of the CDR3: TGTGCCAGCAGCTTAGCGGAATTCACAGATACGCAGTATTTT.

This clonotype was observed once. V gene TRBV29-1 combines with J gene TRBJ2-7, with D possibly TRBD1 on 6 matching bases. This CDR3 spans 13 amino acids. V was trimmed by 6 bases and J by 1 base, leaving 13 bases between them. Germline values: CDR1 SQVTM, CDR2 ANQGSEA. Written as DNA, the CDR3 is TGCAGCGTGTACAGGGTGGGGTCCTACGAGCAGTACTTC. Protein: CSVYRVGSYEQYF.

The CDR3 loop reads CASSLETVPEKLFF. The DNA for the CDR3 is TGTGCCAGCAGCTTAGAAACTGTACCGGAAAAACTGTTTTTT. The chain combines TRBV7-9 with TRBJ1-4; D is ambiguous. The V end lost 1 base, the J end lost 8 bases, and 11 bases lay between the germline ends. Germline assignment: CDR1 SEHNR and CDR2 FQNEAQ (reference sequence). CDR3 length: 14 amino acids.

The rearrangement links TRBV6-1 to TRBJ2-1, with D hard to call. The CDR3 has 14 residues. With 1 base removed from V and 2 bases from J, the gap between germline ends came to 6 bases. The germline CDR1 and CDR2 sequences are MNHNS and SASEGT. The DNA of the CDR3 is TGTGCCAGCAGTGAAGAAGGTGCCTACAATGAGCAGTTCTTC. Its protein is CASSEEGAYNEQFF.

This clonotype was counted between two and nine times. The rearrangement joins TRBV20-1 to TRBJ2-7; D gene ambiguous. V was trimmed by 5 bases and J by 0 bases, leaving 14 bases between them. This CDR3 region has 14 residues. Germline V gives CDR1 DFQATT, CDR2 SNEGSKA (reference sequence). The CDR3: CSARSYNSSYEQYF. The CDR3 bases are TGCAGTGCTCGGTCCTACAACTCCTCCTACGAGCAGTACTTC.